This T cell receptor beta chain emerged from a study of blood T cell repertoires in COVID-19. Study summary: Both acute and convalescent COVID-19 samples were obtained from the United States, Italy and Spain. From T cells, B-cell-depleted T cells, or PBMCs came the material, which was cDNA or gDNA.

Germline V CDR1 and CDR2: KGHSH, LQKENI. The CDR3 sequence is 15 residues long. V trimming: 6 bases; J trimming: 3 bases; junction bases outside the gene matches: 7. As handled by the study authors: Nucleated cell number was recorded as an estimate derived from reference gene primer amplification. Sequencing used immunoSEQ multiplex PCR; TCRdb keeps in-frame clones, though not all of them. V, J and clone size are taken as reported in that table, and D and trimming were inferred from the DNA itself. The sample includes 180,000 or so clones, about 83% seen only once; the top ten take around 3.5%. The sequenced sample was peripheral blood. The chain uses TRBV18 and TRBJ1-5, with 8 bases matching TRBD1. The receptor comes from a man younger than 35 with active or convalescent COVID-19. The CDR3 spells CASSYDRGLNQPQHF. CDR3 bases: TGTGCCAGCTCCTACGACAGGGGCCTCAATCAGCCCCAGCATTTT.